This T cell receptor (beta chain) is from a study of blood T cell repertoires in COVID-19. Study-level information: COVID-19 samples, acute and convalescent, were from the United States, Italy and Spain. In each case, the material was cDNA or gDNA derived from T cells, B-cell-depleted T cells, or PBMCs.

As handled by the study authors: How many nucleated cells were present was estimated from reference gene primer amplification. TCRdb's copy holds only in-frame clones and misses some; the assay was immunoSEQ multiplex PCR. Clone size and V and J calls were adopted from that table, with D and trimming inferred from the DNA. Of fewer than 250,000 clones listed, 89% are singletons. Germline CDR1 reads MGHRA; CDR2 reads YSYEKL. The V and J ends lost 1 base and 6 bases respectively, with 16 bases between them. The CDR3 extends over 17 amino acids. This chain uses TRBV4-1 with TRBJ1-6; D unclear. The clonotype was recovered from a woman aged 18-30 years who had recovered from COVID-19. The sample taken for sequencing was PBMCs or T cells enriched from blood (not recorded which). CDR3 loop: CASSQGSYGLPNSPLHF. CDR3 in DNA: TGCGCCAGCAGCCAAGGGTCGTACGGTCTTCCTAATTCACCCCTCCACTTT.